What follows are 26 T cell receptor beta chains derived from one specimen sequenced in a study of monozygotic twins with inflammatory bowel disease. TCRdb re-called the 5' RACE reads; one entry per CDR3 protein, DNA not given. Here the sample table reports fewer than 550,000 distinct CDR3 sequences. The sample comprised blood. These receptor sequences come from a human donor with ulcerative colitis or Crohn's disease, or a healthy co-twin of an affected twin (not recorded which).

V and J are TRBV24-1 and TRBJ2-3; checking the TCRdb D call of TRBD2 is not possible without DNA. This CDR3 spans 15 amino acids. CDR1 is KGHDR, CDR2 SFDVKD, per germline. CDR3 loop: CATSDWEGNTDTQYF.

This chain connects TRBV7-2 to TRBJ1-1; the D call of TRBD1 rests on TCRdb alone, since no DNA is present to check it. Germline V gene sequence: CDR1 SGHTA, CDR2 FQGNSA. This CDR3 contains 16 residues. CDR3 residues: CASSLKASGAQTEAFF.

V and J are TRBV30 and TRBJ2-4; without DNA, the TCRdb call of TRBD1 cannot be checked. The CDR3 totals 20 residues. Germline V CDR1 and CDR2: GTSNPN, SVGIG (reference sequence). The CDR3 region is CAWSVWEGTPDRLAKNIQHF. Full variable domain (rest looked up from reference TRBV30 and TRBJ2-4): SQTIHQWPATLVQPVGSPLSLECTVEGTSNPNLYWYRQAAGRGLQLLFYSVGIGQISSEVPQNLSASRPQDRQFILSSKKLLLSDSGFYLCAWSVWEGTPDRLAKNIQHFGAGTRLSVL.

J is TRBJ2-7 and V is TRBV5-1; without DNA, the TCRdb call of TRBD2 cannot be checked. The CDR3 totals 15 residues. CDR1 SGHRS and CDR2 YFSETQ come from the germline V gene. The CDR3 protein is CASSWDGTASYEQYF.

The J gene is TRBJ1-6, the V gene TRBV6-1. Germline lookup yields CDR1 MNHNS and CDR2 SASEGT. The CDR3 extends over 16 amino acids. The CDR3 here is CAYHWGRSSYNSPLHF.

The rearrangement uses TRBV5-1 and TRBJ2-2; TCRdb reports TRBD1, a call that lacks DNA to check it against. CDR1 is SGHRS and CDR2 is YFSETQ in the germline V gene. The CDR3 has 19 residues. The CDR3 reads CASSHGYFGVPQNTGELFF.

This rearrangement joins TRBV12-3 or TRBV12-4 to TRBJ2-2. The CDR3 extends over 11 amino acids. The CDR3: CASRNTGELFF.

The rearrangement uses TRBV7-2 and TRBJ1-1. This CDR3 has 14 amino acids. Germline CDR1 is SGHTA and CDR2 is FQGNSA. CDR3 amino acids: CASSLAGIGTEAFF.

This chain joins TRBV7-2 and TRBJ2-1; TCRdb names TRBD1, which stays unverified in the absence of DNA. The CDR3 is made up of 14 amino acids. Germline CDR1 reads SGHTA; CDR2 reads FQGNSA. The CDR3 sequence is CASSPLWGDNEQFF.

The J gene is TRBJ2-2, the V gene TRBV12-3 or TRBV12-4. The CDR3 is 13 residues long. The chain's CDR3 is CASSTEYTGELFF.

The J gene is TRBJ2-2, the V gene TRBV7-9. This CDR3 region has 14 residues. Germline V lookup: CDR1 SEHNR, CDR2 FQNEAQ (reference sequence). CDR3 residues: CASSQSGNTGELFF.

The chain combines TRBV12-3 or TRBV12-4 with TRBJ2-5; TCRdb names TRBD2, which stays unverified in the absence of DNA. The CDR3 is made up of 14 amino acids. The CDR3 sequence is CASSLAGTLETQYF.

This rearrangement joins TRBV5-1 to TRBJ2-2. Germline assignment: CDR1 SGHRS and CDR2 YFSETQ. CDR3 size: 15 residues. The CDR3 loop is CASSLKGRNTGELFF.

The rearrangement uses TRBV19 and TRBJ2-3; the TCRdb D gene call, TRBD1, has no DNA to confirm it. Germline CDR1 reads LNHDA; CDR2 reads SQIVND (reference sequence). This CDR3 has 16 residues. This chain's CDR3 is CASSIGPGQITDTQYF.

The V call is TRBV6-2 or TRBV6-3, the J call TRBJ2-3; as DNA is missing, the TRBD1 call by TCRdb cannot be tested. The CDR3 consists of 15 residues. From germline, CDR1 is MNHEY and CDR2 SVGEGT. The CDR3: CASSSTGVYTDTQYF.

This chain links TRBV7-3 with TRBJ1-1; TCRdb's assignment of TRBD1 cannot be checked, as there is no DNA. Germline values: CDR1 SGHTA, CDR2 FQGTGA. This CDR3 is 15 amino acids long. CDR3 loop: CASSLTETGRTEAFF.

The chain combines TRBV29-1 with TRBJ1-1; checking the TCRdb D call of TRBD1 is not possible without DNA. Germline lookup yields CDR1 SQVTM and CDR2 ANQGSEA. This CDR3 comprises 14 residues. The CDR3 here is CSVDSGTGNYGAFF.

V is TRBV3-1 and J is TRBJ1-2. The length of the CDR3 is 16 residues. The germline V gene has CDR1 LGHDT and CDR2 YNNKEL (reference sequence). The CDR3: CASSQERSLPSGGYTF. Based on the CDR3 plus reference TRBV3-1 and TRBJ1-2, the full variable domain is DTAVSQTPKYLVTQMGNDKSIKCEQNLGHDTMYWYKQDSKKFLKIMFSYNNKELIINETVPNRFSPKSPDKAHLNLHINSLELGDSAVYFCASSQERSLPSGGYTFGSGTRLTVV.

The chain combines TRBV5-1 with TRBJ1-1. Germline V CDR1 and CDR2: SGHRS, YFSETQ. The CDR3 is made up of 16 amino acids. CDR3 amino acids: CASSLGQGLLNTEAFF.

The CDR3 region is CASTGTLNTGELFF. The chain carries TRBV5-1 and TRBJ2-2; TCRdb calls TRBD1, which cannot be checked without DNA. CDR1 and CDR2 from the germline V gene are SGHRS and YFSETQ. This CDR3 has 14 amino acids.

The chain is built from TRBV12-3 or TRBV12-4 and TRBJ1-1; TCRdb indicates TRBD1, and absent DNA this call remains unverified. The CDR3 extends over 13 amino acids. CDR3 amino acids: CASSRRQGIEAFF.

CDR3: CASSNLGITDTQYF. V usage is TRBV19 and J usage is TRBJ2-3. The length of the CDR3 is 14 residues. Germline V gene lookup returns CDR1 LNHDA and CDR2 SQIVND (reference sequence).

V usage is TRBV4-2 and J usage is TRBJ2-1; the D gene TCRdb calls, TRBD2, cannot be checked with no DNA. CDR3 length equals 15 residues. Per germline, CDR1 LGHNA and CDR2 YNFKEQ. The CDR3: CASSLTSGGADEQFF.

The V gene is TRBV7-2, the J gene TRBJ1-2; as DNA is missing, the TRBD1 call by TCRdb cannot be tested. CDR3 length: 15 amino acids. Per germline, CDR1 SGHTA and CDR2 FQGNSA. The CDR3 here is CASSLRQGSLYGYTF.

The CDR3 spells CASSQDRSDNQPQHF. This rearrangement joins TRBV3-1 to TRBJ1-5. In germline, CDR1 is LGHDT, CDR2 YNNKEL (reference sequence). The CDR3 spans 15 residues.

CDR3 amino acids: CASSSPLDREKYEQYF. J is TRBJ2-7 and V is TRBV12-3 or TRBV12-4; the D call from TCRdb, TRBD1, cannot be confirmed without DNA. There are 16 residues in the CDR3.